The 30 T cell receptor beta chains given below trace back to one sample, sequenced in a study of blood T cell repertoires in COVID-19. Repertoires were generated with immunoSEQ multiplex PCR, while TCRdb's copy carries only in-frame clones and drops some. The table records about 200,000 clones, approximately 86% of them present only once. Source material: peripheral blood. Receptors originate from a man aged 18 to 30 with active or convalescent COVID-19.

This chain uses TRBV19 with TRBJ2-6; D might be TRBD1 (5 bases). Looked up from germline, CDR1 is LNHDA and CDR2 is SQIVND (reference sequence). The germline V and J ends were trimmed by 5 bases and 2 bases, with 10 bases remaining between them. This CDR3 is built from 15 residues. Written as DNA, the CDR3 is TGTGCCAGTAGTTTTGCAGGGACTGGGGCCAACGTCCTGACTTTC. This encodes CASSFAGTGANVLTF. Full variable domain (remainder filled in from reference TRBV19 and TRBJ2-6): DGGITQSPKYLFRKEGQNVTLSCEQNLNHDAMYWYRQDPGQGLRLIYYSQIVNDFQKGDIAEGYSVSREKKESFPLTVTSAQKNPTAFYLCASSFAGTGANVLTFGAGSRLTVL.

This chain connects TRBV5-6 to TRBJ1-3; weak D call: TRBD1 (6 bases). The CDR3 length is 16 residues. CDR1 and CDR2 (germline): SGHDT, YYEEEE. V was trimmed by 4 bases and J by 0 bases, leaving 14 bases between them. The CDR3 sequence: CASSGPLGGSGNTIYF. CDR3 nucleotide sequence: TGTGCCAGCAGCGGCCCCTTAGGGGGCTCTGGAAACACCATATATTTT.

The chain combines TRBV27 with TRBJ2-7; 7 positions match TRBD2. Per germline, CDR1 MNHEY and CDR2 SMNVEV (reference sequence). Trimming at V came to 8 bases and at J to 3 bases, leaving 16 bases not matched to a gene. The CDR3 loop spans 16 amino acids. CDR3 region: CASGRLWREKLYEQYF. The CDR3 nucleotides read TGTGCCAGCGGACGCCTTTGGCGGGAGAAACTCTACGAGCAGTACTTC.

V usage is TRBV7-2 and J usage is TRBJ2-3, with D possibly matching TRBD1 (5 bases). The CDR3 covers 15 residues. Per germline, CDR1 SGHTA and CDR2 FQGNSA. Trimming cost V 6 bases and J 0 bases, with 13 bases left between them. The CDR3 region has the DNA TGTGCCAGCAGATCAGGGTTCTTCAGCACAGATACGCAGTATTTT. Its translation is CASRSGFFSTDTQYF.

This sequence joins TRBV4-1 and TRBJ1-5; TRBD1 is a possible D gene (6 bases). The CDR3 covers 16 residues. V lost 3 bases and J lost 7, with 19 bases in between. Germline assignment: CDR1 MGHRA and CDR2 YSYEKL. The CDR3 DNA sequence: TGCGCCAGCAGCCATACTACTGAGGGGAGGGGGCAGCCCCAGCATTTT. It encodes CASSHTTEGRGQPQHF.

The CDR3 protein is CASSQGGVYSNQPQHF. In nucleotides, the CDR3 is TGTGCCAGCAGCCAAGGGGGAGTTTATAGCAATCAGCCCCAGCATTTT. The genes are TRBV4-2 and TRBJ1-5; D is unresolved. Trimming removed 1 base at V and 0 bases at J, with 10 bases between. From germline, CDR1 is LGHNA and CDR2 YNFKEQ. This CDR3 is built from 16 residues.

The rearrangement uses TRBV5-1 and TRBJ2-3; 7 bases match TRBD1. Germline-derived CDR1 and CDR2 are SGHRS and YFSETQ. The CDR3 runs to 15 residues. V lost 0 bases and J lost 6; bases outside the gene matches: 7. CDR3 region: CASSLVQGLSDTQYF. The CDR3, as DNA: TGCGCCAGCAGCTTGGTACAGGGGTTGTCTGATACGCAGTATTTT.

The rearrangement joins TRBV5-4 to TRBJ1-1, with 7 bases matching TRBD1. Germline trimming cut 6 bases from V and 1 base from J; bases unmatched to any gene: 9. This CDR3 comprises 15 residues. Germline values: CDR1 SGHNT, CDR2 YYREEE (reference sequence). The CDR3 DNA follows: TGTGCCAGCATACACACAGGGACAGAGAACACTGAAGCTTTCTTT. Amino acids: CASIHTGTENTEAFF.

CDR3 coding DNA: TGTGCTAGTGGTTTGGTGCTCCGGGACAGGGTTTCCTTCACAGATACGCAGTATTTT. It is translated as CASGLVLRDRVSFTDTQYF. The rearrangement uses TRBV12-5 and TRBJ2-3; 9 nucleotides match TRBD1. V gave up 0 bases and J gave up 2 bases; unmatched junction bases: 12. The CDR3 covers 19 residues. Germline values: CDR1 LGHNT, CDR2 FRNRAP. Together with reference TRBV12-5 and TRBJ2-3, the CDR3 gives the full variable domain: DARVTQTPRHKVTEMGQEVTMRCQPILGHNTVFWYRQTMMQGLELLAYFRNRAPLDDSGMPKDRFSAEMPDATLATLKIQPSEPRDSAVYFCASGLVLRDRVSFTDTQYFGPGTRLTVL.

In DNA form, the CDR3 reads TGTGCCAGCAGTTTAGTGGCCGGGGCGAACACCGGGGAGCTGTTTTTT. Translated: CASSLVAGANTGELFF. The chain recombines TRBV27 with TRBJ2-2; the D gene is possibly TRBD2 (5 bases). The CDR3 loop spans 16 amino acids. Per germline, CDR1 MNHEY and CDR2 SMNVEV (reference sequence). The ends were cut back, 2 bases at V and 0 bases at J, with 10 bases in the middle.

V and J are TRBV7-2 and TRBJ1-2; 11 nucleotides align to TRBD1. J gave up 4 bases and V 7 bases, and 5 bases lay outside the gene matches. Germline V gene data show CDR1 as SGHTA and CDR2 as FQGNSA. This CDR3 contains 14 residues. The CDR3 region has the DNA TGTGCCAGCACTTGGACAGGGGGCACCTATGGCTACACCTTC. It yields the protein CASTWTGGTYGYTF.

The table lists this clone with a count of one. This chain uses TRBV11-2 with TRBJ2-3, with D possibly TRBD1 on 5 matching bases. The ends were cut back, 5 bases at V and 1 base at J, with 13 bases in the middle. Germline loops: CDR1 SGHAT, CDR2 FQNNGV. The CDR3 has 15 amino acids. CDR3: CASSLQVFGTDTQYF. For the CDR3, the DNA is TGTGCCAGCAGCCTACAGGTCTTCGGCACAGATACGCAGTATTTT. Together with reference TRBV11-2 and TRBJ2-3, the CDR3 gives the full variable domain: EAGVAQSPRYKIIEKRQSVAFWCNPISGHATLYWYQQILGQGPKLLIQFQNNGVVDDSQLPKDRFSAERLKGVDSTLKIQPAKLEDSAVYLCASSLQVFGTDTQYFGPGTRLTVL.

CDR3 amino acids: CSASSGSGTGELFF. CDR3 nucleotide sequence: TGCAGTGCTAGTTCCGGGAGCGGGACCGGGGAGCTGTTTTTT. The chain couples TRBV20-1 to TRBJ2-2, with D perhaps TRBD2 (6 bases). V lost 3 bases and J 5 bases, leaving 13 bases between the germline ends. CDR1 is DFQATT, CDR2 SNEGSKA, per germline (reference sequence). The CDR3 contains 14 residues.

The V and J genes are TRBV9 and TRBJ1-1; TRBD1 matches at 8 bases. The trim removed 7 bases at V and 1 base at J, leaving 3 bases unmatched. There are 13 residues in the CDR3. In germline, CDR1 is SGDLS, CDR2 YYNGEE. CDR3: CASRGTGNTEAFF. The CDR3 DNA reads TGTGCCAGCCGTGGGACAGGGAACACTGAAGCTTTCTTT.

The chain links TRBV6-5 to TRBJ1-3; TRBD1 matches at 8 bases. The germline V gene encodes CDR1 MNHEY and CDR2 SVGAGI. Unmatched junction bases numbered 7, after V lost 8 bases and J lost 1 base. The CDR3 consists of 15 residues. CDR3 bases: TGTGCCAGCCGAGACAGGGGTGGTTCTGGAAACACCATATATTTT. Protein: CASRDRGGSGNTIYF.

V usage is TRBV28 and J usage is TRBJ2-3, with TRBD2 matching over 7 bases. CDR3 length: 16 amino acids. CDR1 is MDHEN and CDR2 is SYDVKM in the germline V gene. After removal of 8 bases from V and 1 base from J, the junction contained 12 bases not matched to a gene. The CDR3 bases are TGTGCCAGCCACACTAGCGCTACACCTCGCACAGATACGCAGTATTTT. This sequence encodes CASHTSATPRTDTQYF.

The chain combines TRBV5-1 with TRBJ1-4; TRBD1 might be the D (5 bases). CDR1 and CDR2 from the germline V gene are SGHRS and YFSETQ. With 6 bases removed from V and 2 bases from J, the gap between germline ends came to 14 bases. The CDR3 is 15 residues long. In nucleotides, the CDR3 is TGCGCCAGCAATACGGGAGACAGTACTAATGAAAAACTGTTTTTT. Amino acids: CASNTGDSTNEKLFF.

The chain uses TRBV4-1 and TRBJ1-4, with TRBD1 as a possible D gene (5 bases). V was cut by 1 base and J by 8 bases, with 17 bases left in between. Germline values: CDR1 MGHRA, CDR2 YSYEKL. The CDR3 covers 16 residues. DNA of the CDR3: TGCGCCAGCAGCCAAGTGTTTGGGGCGCCGGCGGAAAAACTGTTTTTT. Translation: CASSQVFGAPAEKLFF.

This clone was recorded only once. The V gene is TRBV2, the J gene TRBJ1-6; TRBD1 aligns across 7 bases. V lost 2 bases, J lost 7 bases, and 5 bases stayed unmatched. From germline, CDR1 is SNHLY and CDR2 FYNNEI. CDR3 length equals 15 residues. The CDR3 region has the DNA TGTGCCAGCAGTGAACGTGCAGGGGGAAATTCACCCCTCCACTTT. It is translated as CASSERAGGNSPLHF.

The V call is TRBV6-1, the J call TRBJ2-7; 12 nucleotides align to TRBD1. The CDR3 totals 16 residues. V lost 2 bases and J lost 5; bases outside the gene matches: 7. Germline lookup yields CDR1 MNHNS and CDR2 SASEGT. The CDR3 spells CASSELIGTGGHEQYF. The CDR3 DNA reads as TGTGCCAGCAGTGAACTGATAGGGACAGGGGGCCACGAGCAGTACTTC.

The chain combines TRBV7-8 with TRBJ1-2; D perhaps matches TRBD1 (5 bases). Trimming stripped 5 bases from V and 5 bases from J, with 24 bases between. CDR3 size: 17 residues. Germline V gene lookup returns CDR1 SGHVS and CDR2 FQNEAQ. The CDR3 DNA is TGTGCCAGCAGCGGGATACAGGAGTCGAGAACGGAATATGGCTACACCTTC. Protein: CASSGIQESRTEYGYTF.

CDR3 protein: CASSQDGDYQPQHF. DNA for the CDR3: TGTGCCAGCAGTCAGGACGGGGACTATCAGCCCCAGCATTTT. This sequence joins TRBV27 and TRBJ1-5; D might be TRBD1 (5 bases). Germline loops: CDR1 MNHEY, CDR2 SMNVEV (reference sequence). The CDR3 covers 14 residues. The germline V and J ends were trimmed by 5 bases and 5 bases, with 13 bases remaining between them.

The V call is TRBV7-2, the J call TRBJ1-5, with 7 bases that match TRBD1. V shed 5 bases and J 6 bases; nucleotides not matched to a gene: 7. The CDR3 runs 14 residues. Germline values: CDR1 SGHTA, CDR2 FQGNSA. In DNA form, the CDR3 reads TGTGCCAGCAGCGAAGACAGGGCTGGTCAGCCCCAGCATTTT. Protein sequence: CASSEDRAGQPQHF.

The chain is built from TRBV7-9 and TRBJ2-7; 11 positions match TRBD1. The ends lost 3 bases at V and 5 bases at J; junction bases unmatched: 9. The CDR3 is made up of 16 amino acids. Germline values: CDR1 SEHNR, CDR2 FQNEAQ (reference sequence). The CDR3 sequence is CASSFTGTGGLNEQYF. The CDR3 DNA reads TGTGCCAGCAGCTTTACCGGGACAGGGGGACTCAACGAGCAGTACTTC.

This chain connects TRBV19 to TRBJ2-1, with D maybe TRBD2 (6 bases). CDR1 is LNHDA and CDR2 is SQIVND in the germline V gene (reference sequence). The CDR3 has 16 residues. The V end was cut by 3 bases, the J end by 1 base, with 13 bases between. The CDR3 is CASSMSLAPSYNEQFF. The DNA for the CDR3 is TGTGCCAGTAGTATGAGTCTAGCGCCGTCCTACAATGAGCAGTTCTTC.

The chain is built from TRBV4-2 and TRBJ1-2, with D perhaps TRBD1 (5 bases). The germline V and J ends were trimmed by 0 bases and 3 bases, with 11 bases remaining between them. The CDR3 totals 15 residues. CDR1 LGHNA and CDR2 YNFKEQ come from the germline V gene. CDR3 loop: CASSQDAGLHYGYTF. In DNA form, the CDR3 reads TGTGCCAGCAGCCAAGATGCAGGGCTGCACTATGGCTACACCTTC.

The rearrangement links TRBV5-1 to TRBJ1-1; TRBD1 matches at 10 bases. After removal of 3 bases from V and 6 bases from J, the junction contained 2 bases not matched to a gene. CDR3 length: 13 residues. Germline loops: CDR1 SGHRS, CDR2 YFSETQ. The CDR3 is CASSWDRGPEAFF. As DNA, the CDR3 is TGCGCCAGCAGCTGGGACAGGGGCCCTGAAGCTTTCTTT.

The table lists this clone with a few counts. The chain recombines TRBV6-1 with TRBJ1-6, with D tentatively TRBD1 (5 bases). The CDR3 extends over 14 amino acids. The V gene's germline CDR1 is MNHNS and CDR2 SASEGT. The V end lost 3 bases, the J end lost 10 bases, and 13 bases lay between the germline ends. CDR3 nucleotide sequence: TGTGCCAGCAGTGAGATAGGGGTGGGATCACCCCTCCACTTT. This encodes CASSEIGVGSPLHF.

The chain couples TRBV25-1 to TRBJ2-7; 11 bases are a match to TRBD2. With 8 bases clipped from V and 3 bases from J, the junction kept 3 bases outside the gene matches. The germline CDR1 and CDR2 sequences are MGHDK and SYGVNS. The CDR3 sequence is 13 residues long. Here the CDR3 DNA reads TGTGCCAGCGGGACTAGCGGATACTACGAGCAGTACTTC. It translates to CASGTSGYYEQYF.

The J gene is TRBJ1-1, the V gene TRBV6-5; possible D gene TRBD1, 5 bases. Trimming shortened V by 7 bases and J by 1 base, and 10 bases separated the two germline ends. The CDR3 covers 13 residues. Germline loops: CDR1 MNHEY, CDR2 SVGAGI. CDR3 sequence reads: CASNRGRNTEAFF. The CDR3 DNA reads TGTGCCAGCAACCGGGGGAGGAACACTGAAGCTTTCTTT.